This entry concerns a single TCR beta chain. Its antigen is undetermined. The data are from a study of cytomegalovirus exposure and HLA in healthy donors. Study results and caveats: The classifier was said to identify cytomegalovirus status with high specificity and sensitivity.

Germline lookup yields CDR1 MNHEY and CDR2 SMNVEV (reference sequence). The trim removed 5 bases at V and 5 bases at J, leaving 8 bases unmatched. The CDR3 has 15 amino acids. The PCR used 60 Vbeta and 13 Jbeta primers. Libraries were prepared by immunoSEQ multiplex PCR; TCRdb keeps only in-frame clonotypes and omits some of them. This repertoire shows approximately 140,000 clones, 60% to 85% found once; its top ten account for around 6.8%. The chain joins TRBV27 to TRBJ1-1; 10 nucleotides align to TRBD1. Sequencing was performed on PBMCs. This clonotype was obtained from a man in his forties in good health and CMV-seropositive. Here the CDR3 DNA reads TGTGCCAGCAGTCTAGGGGACAGGGGAAGAACTGAAGCTTTCTTT. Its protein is CASSLGDRGRTEAFF.